This T cell receptor beta chain stems from a study of CD8 T cells in Susac syndrome. Turning to the study itself: The Susac syndrome patients were therapy-naive, on corticosteroids, or on intravenous immunoglobulin alone at blood draw. Points from the study as a whole: Repertoires of Susac syndrome CD4+ T cells lacked clonal expansion.

Diagnostic criteria defined recently for definite or probable disease were met by the Susac syndrome patients. TEMRA cells were FACS-enriched and CD8+ and CD4+ T cells negatively isolated. With random hexamers, reverse transcription was performed on about 0.45 to 1 ug of RNA. Using its own MiXCR run on the immunoSEQ multiplex PCR reads, TCRdb lists one record per CDR3 protein. The sample yields 77,000 or so distinct CDR3 sequences, 93% seen once. The length of the CDR3 is 17 residues. Germline V gene sequence: CDR1 SGHDN, CDR2 FVKESK. Trimming removed 2 bases from V and 5 bases from J; junction bases left unmatched: 10. About this clonotype: No antigen is known for it.

Material: CD4+ T cells from PBMCs. The sequence was obtained from a human donor with Susac syndrome. This chain uses TRBV14 with TRBJ2-1; 9 nucleotides match TRBD2. CDR3 residues: CASSQRKLAGANNEQFF. CDR3 nucleotides: TGTGCCAGCAGCCAACGAAAACTAGCGGGCGCAAACAATGAGCAGTTCTTC.